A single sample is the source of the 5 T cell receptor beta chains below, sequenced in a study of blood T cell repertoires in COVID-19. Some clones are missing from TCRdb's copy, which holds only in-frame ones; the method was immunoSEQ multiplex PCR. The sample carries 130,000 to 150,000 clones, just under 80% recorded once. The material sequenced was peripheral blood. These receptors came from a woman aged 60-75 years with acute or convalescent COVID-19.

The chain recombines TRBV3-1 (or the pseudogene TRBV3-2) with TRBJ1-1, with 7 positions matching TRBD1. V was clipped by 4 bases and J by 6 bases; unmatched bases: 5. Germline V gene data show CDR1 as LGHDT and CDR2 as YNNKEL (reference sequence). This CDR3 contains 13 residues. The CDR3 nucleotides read TGTGCCAGCAGCCGAGGGACAGTGCCTGAAGCTTTCTTT. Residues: CASSRGTVPEAFF.

The CDR3 loop is CAAQGGAWHTQYF. The CDR3 nucleotides are TGTGCCGCCCAGGGGGGAGCCTGGCATACGCAGTATTTT. This chain joins TRBV19 and TRBJ2-3, with TRBD1 as a possible D gene (7 bases). The CDR3 has 13 residues. Per germline, CDR1 LNHDA and CDR2 SQIVND (reference sequence). The germline V and J ends were trimmed by 11 bases and 7 bases, with 19 bases remaining between them.

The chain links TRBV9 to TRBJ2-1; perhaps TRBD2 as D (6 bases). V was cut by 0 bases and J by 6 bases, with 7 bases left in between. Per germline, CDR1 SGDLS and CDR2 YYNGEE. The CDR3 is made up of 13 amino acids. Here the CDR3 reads CASSVGAGNEQFF. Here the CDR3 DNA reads TGTGCCAGCAGCGTAGGAGCGGGCAATGAGCAGTTCTTC.

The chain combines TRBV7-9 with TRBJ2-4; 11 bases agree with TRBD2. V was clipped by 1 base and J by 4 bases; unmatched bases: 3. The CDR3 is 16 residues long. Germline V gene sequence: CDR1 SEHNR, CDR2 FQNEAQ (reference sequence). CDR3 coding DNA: TGTGCCAGCAGCTTAGGTACTAGCGGGAGTAAAAACATTCAGTACTTC. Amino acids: CASSLGTSGSKNIQYF.

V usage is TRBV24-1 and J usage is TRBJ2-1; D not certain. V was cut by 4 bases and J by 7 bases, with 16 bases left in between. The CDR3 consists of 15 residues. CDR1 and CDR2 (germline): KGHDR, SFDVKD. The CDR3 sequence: CATSEGGFSLNEQFF. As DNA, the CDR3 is TGTGCCACCAGTGAAGGCGGTTTTTCATTGAATGAGCAGTTCTTC.